What follows are 3 T cell receptor beta chains derived from one specimen sequenced in a study of OX40 agonist ivuxolimab in advanced cancers. Assay: immunoSEQ multiplex PCR; the TCRdb copy retains only in-frame clones and omits some. The sample contains tens of thousands of clones, about 88% of which appear only once. The sample was CD4+ or CD8+ T cells sorted from blood, taken in a trial of the OX40 agonist ivuxolimab. The receptors stem from an adult with an advanced solid tumor such as melanoma, head and neck, liver or kidney cancer.

This chain links TRBV28 with TRBJ1-2; 7 nucleotides agree with TRBD1. Trimming took 2 bases from V and 7 from J; bases not matched to a gene: 4. Germline loops: CDR1 MDHEN, CDR2 SYDVKM. This CDR3 has 13 residues. This CDR3 is CASSLNRGLGYTF. CDR3 nucleotide sequence: TGTGCCAGCAGTTTAAACAGGGGTCTTGGCTACACCTTC.

This clone was seen just once. The chain couples TRBV4-1 to TRBJ2-3; 10 bases map to TRBD2. Germline CDR1 reads MGHRA; CDR2 reads YSYEKL. The CDR3 loop spans 16 amino acids. Trimming at V came to 4 bases and at J to 0 bases, leaving 4 bases not matched to a gene. The CDR3 nucleotides are TGCGCCAGCAGCCCCTTAGCGGGAGGCAGCACAGATACGCAGTATTTT. Encoded protein: CASSPLAGGSTDTQYF.

The chain links TRBV4-2 to TRBJ2-7; 7 nucleotides align to TRBD1. Germline V lookup: CDR1 LGHNA, CDR2 YNFKEQ. Unmatched junction bases numbered 4, after V lost 6 bases and J lost 2 bases. CDR3 length: 13 amino acids. The CDR3 sequence: CASRNRGAYEQYF. Here the CDR3 DNA reads TGTGCCAGCAGAAACAGGGGTGCCTACGAGCAGTACTTC.